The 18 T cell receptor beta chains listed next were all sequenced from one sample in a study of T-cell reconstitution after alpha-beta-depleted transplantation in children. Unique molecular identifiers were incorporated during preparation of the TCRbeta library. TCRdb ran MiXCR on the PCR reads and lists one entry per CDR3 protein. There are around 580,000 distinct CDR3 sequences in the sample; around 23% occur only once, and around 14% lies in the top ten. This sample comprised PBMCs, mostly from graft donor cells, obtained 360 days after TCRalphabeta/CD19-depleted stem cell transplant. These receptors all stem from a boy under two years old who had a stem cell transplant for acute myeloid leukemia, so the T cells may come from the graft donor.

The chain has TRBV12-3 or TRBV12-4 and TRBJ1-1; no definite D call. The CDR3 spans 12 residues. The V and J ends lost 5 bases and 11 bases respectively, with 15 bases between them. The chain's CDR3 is CASSRWGSRAFF. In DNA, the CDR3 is TGTGCCAGCAGTCGATGGGGAAGTAGGGCTTTCTTT.

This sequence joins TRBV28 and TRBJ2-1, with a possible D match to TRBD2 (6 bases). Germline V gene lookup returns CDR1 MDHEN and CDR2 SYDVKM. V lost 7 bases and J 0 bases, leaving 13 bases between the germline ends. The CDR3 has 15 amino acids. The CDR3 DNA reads TGTGCCAGCACCCCCCGGAGGGGCTCCTACAATGAGCAGTTCTTC. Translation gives CASTPRRGSYNEQFF.

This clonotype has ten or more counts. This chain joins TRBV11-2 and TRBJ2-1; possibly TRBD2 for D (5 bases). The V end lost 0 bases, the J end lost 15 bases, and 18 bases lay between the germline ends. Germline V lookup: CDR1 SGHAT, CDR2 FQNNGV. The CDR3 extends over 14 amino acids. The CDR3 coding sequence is TGTGCCAGCAGCTTAGAGGGTCTTGGCGGGCTGTGGTTCTTC. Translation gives CASSLEGLGGLWFF.

The CDR3 DNA follows: TGCAGTGCTAGAGACGTCCCAGGGAACACTGAAGCTTTCTTT. Its translation is CSARDVPGNTEAFF. The chain combines TRBV20-1 with TRBJ1-1; no definite D call. CDR3 size: 14 residues. Germline assignment: CDR1 DFQATT and CDR2 SNEGSKA (reference sequence). Deletions cut 0 bases from V and 1 base from J, with 9 bases between.

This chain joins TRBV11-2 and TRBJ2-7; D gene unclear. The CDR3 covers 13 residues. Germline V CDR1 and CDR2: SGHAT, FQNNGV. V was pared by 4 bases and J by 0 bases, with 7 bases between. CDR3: CASSWASSYEQYF. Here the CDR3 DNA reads TGTGCCAGCAGCTGGGCCAGCTCCTACGAGCAGTACTTC.

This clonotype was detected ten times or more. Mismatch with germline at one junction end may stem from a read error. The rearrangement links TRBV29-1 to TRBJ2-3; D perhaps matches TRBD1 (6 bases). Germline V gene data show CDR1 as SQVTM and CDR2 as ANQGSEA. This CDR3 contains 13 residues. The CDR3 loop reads CSVEGGGSDTQYF. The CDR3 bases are TGCAGCGTGGAAGGGGGTGGATCAGATACGCAGTATTTT.

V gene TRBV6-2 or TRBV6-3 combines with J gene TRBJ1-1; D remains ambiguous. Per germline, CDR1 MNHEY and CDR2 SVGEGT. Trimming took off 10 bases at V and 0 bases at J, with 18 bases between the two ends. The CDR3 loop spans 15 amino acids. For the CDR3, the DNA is TGTGCCACCCACCGGACTGTCGTAATGAACACTGAAGCTTTCTTT. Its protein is CATHRTVVMNTEAFF.

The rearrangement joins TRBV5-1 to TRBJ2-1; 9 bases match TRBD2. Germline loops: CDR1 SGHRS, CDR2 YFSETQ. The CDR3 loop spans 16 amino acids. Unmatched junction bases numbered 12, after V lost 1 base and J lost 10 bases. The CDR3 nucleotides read TGCGCCAGCAGCTTGCGGGCTAGCGGGGCCCCCAGGGAGCAGTTCTTC. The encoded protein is CASSLRASGAPREQFF.

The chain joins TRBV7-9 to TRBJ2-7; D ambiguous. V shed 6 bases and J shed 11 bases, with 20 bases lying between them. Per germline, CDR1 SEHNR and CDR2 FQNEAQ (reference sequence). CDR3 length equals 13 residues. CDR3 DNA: TGTGCCAGCAGTCTTTGGGGAAGCCCGAGCAAGTACGTC. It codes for CASSLWGSPSKYV.

In nucleotides, the CDR3 is TGCGCCAGCAGCGAACACGGAGATACGCAGTATTTT. It yields the protein CASSEHGDTQYF. This chain uses TRBV5-1 with TRBJ2-3; no firm D call. CDR3 length equals 12 residues. Trimming cost V 4 bases and J 5 bases, with 8 bases left between them. CDR1 is SGHRS and CDR2 is YFSETQ in the germline V gene.

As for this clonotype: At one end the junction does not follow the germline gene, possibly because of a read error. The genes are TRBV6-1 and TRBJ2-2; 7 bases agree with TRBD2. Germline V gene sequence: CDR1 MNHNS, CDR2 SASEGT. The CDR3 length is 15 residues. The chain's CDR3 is CASSGGRENTWELFF. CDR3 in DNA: TGTGCCAGCTCCGGTGGGAGGGAGAACACCTGGGAGCTGTTTTTT.

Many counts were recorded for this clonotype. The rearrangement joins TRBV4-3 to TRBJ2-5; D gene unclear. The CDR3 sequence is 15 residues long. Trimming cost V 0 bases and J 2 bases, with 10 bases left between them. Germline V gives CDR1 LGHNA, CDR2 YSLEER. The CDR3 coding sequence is TGCGCCAGCAGCCAAGATTCGGGCAGGCAAGAGACCCAGTACTTC. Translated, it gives CASSQDSGRQETQYF.

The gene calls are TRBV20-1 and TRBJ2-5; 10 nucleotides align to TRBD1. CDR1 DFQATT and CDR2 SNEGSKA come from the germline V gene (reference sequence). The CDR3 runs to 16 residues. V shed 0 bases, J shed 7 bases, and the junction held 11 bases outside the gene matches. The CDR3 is CSARDGGTGVFGTQYF. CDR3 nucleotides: TGCAGTGCTAGAGATGGGGGGACAGGGGTGTTTGGGACCCAGTACTTC.

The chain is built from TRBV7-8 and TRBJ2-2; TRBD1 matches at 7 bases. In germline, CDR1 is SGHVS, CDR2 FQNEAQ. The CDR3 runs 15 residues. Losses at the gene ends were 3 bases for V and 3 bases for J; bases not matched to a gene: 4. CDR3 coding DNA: TGTGCCAGCAGCTTCTCGACAGGGTACACCGGGGAGCTGTTTTTT. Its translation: CASSFSTGYTGELFF.

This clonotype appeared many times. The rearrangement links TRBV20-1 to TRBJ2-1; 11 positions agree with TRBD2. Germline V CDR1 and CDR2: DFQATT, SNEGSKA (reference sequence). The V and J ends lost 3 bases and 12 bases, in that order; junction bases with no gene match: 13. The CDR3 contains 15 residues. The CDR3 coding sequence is TGCAGTGCTAGCTCGACTAGCGGGGCCGTCTTTGGGCAGTTCTTC. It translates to CSASSTSGAVFGQFF.

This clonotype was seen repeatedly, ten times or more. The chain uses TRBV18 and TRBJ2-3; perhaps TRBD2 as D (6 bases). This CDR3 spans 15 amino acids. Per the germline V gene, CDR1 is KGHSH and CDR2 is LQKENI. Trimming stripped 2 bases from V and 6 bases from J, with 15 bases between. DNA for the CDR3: TGTGCCAGCTCACCAAGCGGTGGAGGGAGGGATACGCAGTATTTT. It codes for CASSPSGGGRDTQYF.

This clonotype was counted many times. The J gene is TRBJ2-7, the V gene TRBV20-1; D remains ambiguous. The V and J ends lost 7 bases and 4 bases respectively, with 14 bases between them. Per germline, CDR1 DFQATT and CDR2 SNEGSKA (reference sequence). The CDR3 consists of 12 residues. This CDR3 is CSGLGASYEQYV. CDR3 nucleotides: TGCAGTGGGTTAGGAGCCTCTTACGAGCAGTACGTC.

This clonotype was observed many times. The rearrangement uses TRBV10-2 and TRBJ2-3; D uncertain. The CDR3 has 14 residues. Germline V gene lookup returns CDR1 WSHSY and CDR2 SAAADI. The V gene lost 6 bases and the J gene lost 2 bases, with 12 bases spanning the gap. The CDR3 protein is CASRGSVTTDTQYF. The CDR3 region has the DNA TGCGCCAGCAGGGGTAGTGTAACCACAGATACGCAGTATTTT.